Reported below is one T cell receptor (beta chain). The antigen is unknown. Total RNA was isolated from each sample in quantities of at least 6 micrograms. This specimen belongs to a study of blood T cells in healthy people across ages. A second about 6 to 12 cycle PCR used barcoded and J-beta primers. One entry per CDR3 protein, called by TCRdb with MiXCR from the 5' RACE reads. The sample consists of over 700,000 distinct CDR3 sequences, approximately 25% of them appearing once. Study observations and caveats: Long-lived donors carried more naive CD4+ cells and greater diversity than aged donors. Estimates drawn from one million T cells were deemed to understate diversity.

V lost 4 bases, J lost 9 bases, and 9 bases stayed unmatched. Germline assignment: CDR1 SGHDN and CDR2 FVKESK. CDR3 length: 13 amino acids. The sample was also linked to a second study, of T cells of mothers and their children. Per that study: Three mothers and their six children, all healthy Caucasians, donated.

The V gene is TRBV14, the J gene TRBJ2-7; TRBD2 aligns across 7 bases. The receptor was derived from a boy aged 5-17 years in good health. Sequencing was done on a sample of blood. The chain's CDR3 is CASSPGRAGAQYF. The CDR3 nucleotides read TGTGCCAGCAGCCCAGGGAGGGCCGGTGCGCAGTACTTC.